This paragraph covers one T cell receptor beta chain sequence. What it recognizes is unknown. This table comes from immunoSEQ multiplex PCR, and its TCRdb copy is limited to in-frame clones, with some not included. The sample yields 40,000 or so clones, around four fifths seen once. CDR3 size: 13 residues. Germline values: CDR1 DFQATT, CDR2 SNEGSKA (reference sequence). Trimming removed 3 bases at V and 6 bases at J, with 15 bases between. The sample originates from a study of T cell responses to AZD1222 COVID-19 vaccine. Study results and limitations: An increase in Spike-specific TCR breadth and depth was observed after two AZD1222 doses.

The chain has TRBV20-1 and TRBJ2-7, with D perhaps matching TRBD2 (6 bases). The clonotype was recovered from an adult who received the AZD1222 COVID-19 vaccine. Sequenced here: peripheral blood, sampled 28 days after the second AZD1222 dose. Written as DNA, the CDR3 is TGCAGTGCTAGTGGCGGGGCAATTAGCGAGCAGTACTTC. Translating it yields CSASGGAISEQYF.